The source of this T cell receptor beta chain is a study of T cells after yellow fever vaccination (dated by TCRdb to 2018 to 2020). Notes on the research overall: Libraries from fractions with low cell numbers were prepared with the SMART-Seq v4 Ultra Low Input RNA kit. Bulk TCR alpha and beta repertoires were sequenced longitudinally to track T-cell clones before and after primary and booster YFV17D yellow fever vaccination. The cohort comprised two healthy male donors, one aged 18 to 30 and one aged 30 to 40 years. Blood was drawn at multiple timepoints before and after primary and secondary immunization, with bulk PBMC replicates and cell subsets isolated.

The meaning of the sample's treatment or condition label: live attenuated yellow fever vaccine strain. A standard Ficoll-Paque protocol was used to isolate PBMCs from peripheral blood. Dynabeads CD4 and CD8 positive selection kits were used to isolate the CD4 and CD8 T-cell fractions. TriZol was used to extract RNA from bulk PBMCs, CD4 and CD8 fractions, and dextramer-positive and dextramer-negative fractions. These reads were obtained on an Illumina NovaSeq 6000. TCR cDNA was made using 5'RACE template switching, a step that added a universal primer site and unique molecular identifiers. Priming for cDNA synthesis came from both the TCR alpha and TCR beta constant segments. Libraries were amplified in two PCR steps, with sample barcodes and sequencing adapters added in the second step. Sequencing of libraries was done on Illumina HiSeq 2500 (2x100 bp) or NovaSeq (2x150 bp). The paper's data handling went like this. MIGEC was used to demultiplex reads and collapse the reads into UMI consensus sequences, and MiXCR was used for V(D)J alignment. Clonotypes responding to the vaccine were identified with edgeR on replicate PBMC samples, with the criteria of FDR below 0.01 and a log2 fold change above 5 up to day 15. Each bulk clonotype received a CD4 or CD8 identity based on whether the sequenced CD4 or CD8 repertoire contained that clonotype at higher abundance. TCRdb took the public reads, trimmed them with fastp at Q25, ran MiXCR for clone calling and kept in-frame beta chains. Identical CDR3 proteins give one entry, which carries the most common genes and DNA. The V and J calls follow TCRdb's processing rather than the paper's. This sample holds a few hundred thousand distinct CDR3 sequences; approximately 13% were observed only once. 3% to 4% of the sample is held by the ten biggest clonotypes.

Sequences SGHTA (CDR1) and FQGNSA (CDR2) are obtained from the germline V gene. From the cysteine through the phenylalanine, the CDR3 covers 14 amino acids. Of all the DNA, just the CDR3 is kept, 42 bases in frame from base 1. Here V drops 4 bases and J drops 1 base, and the junction holds 1 base not matched to any gene. Paper-wide results and their limitations: After the booster, most clones that had expanded after primary vaccination were detected again (over 95% of CD4 and around 88% of CD8), suggesting broad maintenance of memory. Computational filtering was required because FACS-sorted repertoires could contain abundant contaminating clonotypes from the bulk population. Compared with the primary T-cell response, the secondary T-cell response was faster but weaker, reaching its peak on day 5 rather than on day 15. The study included only two donors, which limits how far the findings can be generalized. A small share of clonotypes occurred in both CD4 and CD8 compartments, likely arising from convergent recombination.

This clonotype has ten or more counts. Its antigen is unknown. No clone much larger than this one lies a single base away; base qualities are absent. Recombination connected TRBV7-2 to TRBJ2-5; TRBD2 aligns with 9 central bases. The source material was CD4+ T cells sorted from PBMCs, sampled 15 days after the yellow fever booster vaccination. The source of this sequence is a man younger than 30 who received the YFV17D yellow fever vaccine. The CDR3 region has the sequence CASSWGLAQETQYF. The bases read TGTGCCAGCAGCTGGGGACTAGCCCAAGAGACCCAGTACTTC.